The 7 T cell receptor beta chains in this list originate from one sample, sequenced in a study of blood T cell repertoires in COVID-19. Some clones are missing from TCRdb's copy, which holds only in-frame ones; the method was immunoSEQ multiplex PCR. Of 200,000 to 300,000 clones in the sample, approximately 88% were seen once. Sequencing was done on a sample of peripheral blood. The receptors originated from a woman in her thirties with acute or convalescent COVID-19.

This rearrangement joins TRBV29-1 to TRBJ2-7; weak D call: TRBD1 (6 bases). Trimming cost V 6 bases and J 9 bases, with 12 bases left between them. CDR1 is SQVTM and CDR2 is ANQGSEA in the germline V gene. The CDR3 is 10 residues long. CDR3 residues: CSVRTERQYF. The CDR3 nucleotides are TGCAGCGTCCGGACAGAAAGGCAGTACTTC.

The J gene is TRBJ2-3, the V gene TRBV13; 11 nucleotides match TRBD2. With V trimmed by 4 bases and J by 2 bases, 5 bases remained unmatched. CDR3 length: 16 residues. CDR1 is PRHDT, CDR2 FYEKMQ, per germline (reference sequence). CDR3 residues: CASSSSTSGITDTQYF. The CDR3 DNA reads TGTGCCAGCAGCTCATCGACTAGCGGGATCACAGATACGCAGTATTTT.

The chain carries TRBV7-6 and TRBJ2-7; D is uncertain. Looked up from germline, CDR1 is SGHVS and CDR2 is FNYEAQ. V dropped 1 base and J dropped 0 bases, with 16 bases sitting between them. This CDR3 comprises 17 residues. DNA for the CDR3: TGTGCCAGCAGCTTAGAATCCTCTCGCGTCGGCTCCTACGAGCAGTACTTC. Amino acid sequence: CASSLESSRVGSYEQYF.

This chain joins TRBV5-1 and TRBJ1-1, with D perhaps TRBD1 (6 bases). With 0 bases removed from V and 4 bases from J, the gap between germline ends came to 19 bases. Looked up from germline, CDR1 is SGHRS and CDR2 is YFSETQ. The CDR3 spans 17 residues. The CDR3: CASSLAKRTGWVTEAFF. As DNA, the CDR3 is TGCGCCAGCAGCTTGGCCAAGCGAACAGGGTGGGTCACTGAAGCTTTCTTT.

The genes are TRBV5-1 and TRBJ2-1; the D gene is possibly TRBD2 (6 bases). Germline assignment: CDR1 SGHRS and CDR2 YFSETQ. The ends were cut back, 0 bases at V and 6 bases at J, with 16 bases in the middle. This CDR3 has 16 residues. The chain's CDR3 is CASSLAVGTGLNEQFF. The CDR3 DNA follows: TGCGCCAGCAGCTTGGCCGTCGGGACTGGACTCAATGAGCAGTTCTTC.

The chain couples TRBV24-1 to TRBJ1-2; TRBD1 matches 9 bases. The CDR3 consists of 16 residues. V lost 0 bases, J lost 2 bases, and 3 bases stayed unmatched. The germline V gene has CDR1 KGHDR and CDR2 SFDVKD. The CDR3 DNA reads TGTGCCACCAGTGATTTGCGACAGGGGGAAAACTATGGCTACACCTTC. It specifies CATSDLRQGENYGYTF.

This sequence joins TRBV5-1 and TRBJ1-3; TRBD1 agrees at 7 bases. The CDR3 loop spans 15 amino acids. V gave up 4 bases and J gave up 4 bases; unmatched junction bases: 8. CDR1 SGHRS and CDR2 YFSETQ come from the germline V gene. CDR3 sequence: CASSRDSIPGNTIYF. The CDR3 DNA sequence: TGCGCCAGCAGCCGGGACAGCATTCCGGGAAACACCATATATTTT.